This entry lists 7 T cell receptor beta chains sequenced from one sample in a study of long-term antiretroviral therapy in people with HIV. Version v3.0 of the immunoSEQ assay ran at survey level. Sequenced by immunoSEQ multiplex PCR; TCRdb stores in-frame clones only, minus some. The table records approximately 6,500 clones, over 60% of them present only once. Source: unsorted PBMCs, taken 0.9 years before starting antiretroviral therapy. These receptors came from a man aged 40-55 years with HIV.

The V and J genes are TRBV15 and TRBJ2-5; 12 bases line up with TRBD2. V lost 5 bases, J lost 5 bases, and 6 bases stayed unmatched. Germline V CDR1 and CDR2: LNHNV, YYDKDF (reference sequence). The CDR3 sequence is 15 residues long. The CDR3 nucleotides read TGTGCCACCAGCGACCAGACTAGCGGGGGTGAGACCCAGTACTTC. Protein sequence: CATSDQTSGGETQYF.

The chain links TRBV9 to TRBJ2-7; TRBD1 agrees at 7 bases. V dropped 2 bases and J dropped 3; count of bases not matched to a gene: 8. CDR3 length equals 15 residues. Germline V gene sequence: CDR1 SGDLS, CDR2 YYNGEE. The CDR3 region is CASSVGTANRYEQYF. The CDR3, as DNA: TGTGCCAGCAGCGTGGGGACAGCGAACCGCTACGAGCAGTACTTC.

The V call is TRBV19, the J call TRBJ1-1, with 7 bases that match TRBD1. Trimming took 1 base from V and 5 from J; bases not matched to a gene: 4. This CDR3 region has 14 residues. Germline V gene lookup returns CDR1 LNHDA and CDR2 SQIVND (reference sequence). The CDR3 here is CASSIGKGATEAFF. DNA for the CDR3: TGTGCCAGTAGTATAGGAAAGGGGGCGACTGAAGCTTTCTTT.

J is TRBJ2-2 and V is TRBV6-6; TRBD2 matches at 11 bases. V lost 2 bases to trimming and J lost 5 bases; unmatched junction nucleotides: 1. The germline gives CDR1 MNHNY, CDR2 SVGAGI (reference sequence). CDR3 length: 15 amino acids. The CDR3, as DNA: TGTGCCAGCAGTTACCCTAGCGGGGGGACCGGGGAGCTGTTTTTT. Translating it yields CASSYPSGGTGELFF.

The chain combines TRBV19 with TRBJ1-5, with D unresolved. This CDR3 has 14 residues. V lost 8 bases, J lost 0 bases, and 11 bases lay in between. The germline V gene encodes CDR1 LNHDA and CDR2 SQIVND (reference sequence). The CDR3 loop is CASSLSYSNQPQHF. The CDR3 DNA is TGTGCCAGTTCCTTGAGTTATAGCAATCAGCCCCAGCATTTT.

The chain recombines TRBV6-1 with TRBJ2-4; 9 bases map to TRBD1. The CDR3 consists of 14 residues. Germline CDR1 MNHNS, CDR2 SASEGT. The V gene end was trimmed by 6 bases and the J gene end by 6 bases; junction bases not matched to a gene: 6. As DNA, the CDR3 is TGTGCCAGCAGCGCGACAGGGGGGACAAACATTCAGTACTTC. It yields the protein CASSATGGTNIQYF.

This clone was counted once. J is TRBJ1-6 and V is TRBV5-4; the D is unclear. Germline values: CDR1 SGHNT, CDR2 YYREEE (reference sequence). The CDR3 contains 16 residues. Trimming left V 0 bases short and J 7 bases short, with 14 bases between. CDR3 sequence reads: CASSLEFSPSNSPLHF. CDR3 nucleotide sequence: TGTGCCAGCAGCTTGGAATTTTCTCCCTCCAATTCACCCCTCCACTTT.